This T cell receptor beta chain was sequenced in a study of cytomegalovirus exposure and HLA in healthy donors. CDR1 and CDR2 (germline): SGHNT, YYREEE (reference sequence). Between the trimmed V and J ends, which lost 9 bases and 7 bases, there was a span of 17 bases. The CDR3 extends over 13 amino acids. PCR used 60 Vbeta primers and 13 Jbeta primers. Only in-frame clones appear in the TCRdb table, and some are missing; sequencing was by immunoSEQ multiplex PCR. The sample carries approximately 33,000 clones, around 53% recorded once. Sequencing was performed on PBMCs. This sequence joins TRBV5-4 and TRBJ2-1; D possibly corresponds to TRBD2 (6 bases). The TCR originated in a woman in her thirties or forties in good health and CMV-seropositive. The CDR3 reads CATDLGGPNEQFF. CDR3 in DNA: TGTGCCACAGACTTGGGGGGTCCTAATGAGCAGTTCTTC.